The next 2 T cell receptor beta chains were all read from a single sample in a study of cytomegalovirus exposure and HLA in healthy donors. The PCR ran on 60 Vbeta and 13 Jbeta primers. Assay: immunoSEQ multiplex PCR; the TCRdb copy retains only in-frame clones and omits some. The repertoire consists of about 130,000 clones, with roughly two thirds occurring once and the leading ten covering about 1.6%. The material sequenced was PBMCs. These receptor sequences come from a man aged 25-40 years in good health and CMV-seropositive.

The chain recombines TRBV5-1 with TRBJ1-5, with D hard to call. V shed 2 bases and J shed 4 bases, with 10 bases lying between them. Per germline, CDR1 SGHRS and CDR2 YFSETQ. The CDR3 covers 14 residues. The CDR3 region has the DNA TGCGCCAGCAGCTTAGAGGGTTCTAATCAGCCCCAGCATTTT. Encoded protein: CASSLEGSNQPQHF. The full variable domain, in which reference TRBV5-1 and TRBJ1-5 provide the parts outside the CDR3, is KAGVTQTPRYLIKTRGQQVTLSCSPISGHRSVSWYQQTPGQGLQFLFEYFSETQRNKGNFPGRFSGRQFSNSRSEMNVSTLELGDSALYLCASSLEGSNQPQHFGDGTRLSIL.

This clone has just a few counts. V gene TRBV6-1 combines with J gene TRBJ2-7; maybe TRBD1 (6 bases). Germline loops: CDR1 MNHNS, CDR2 SASEGT. V was shortened by 4 bases and J by 4 bases, with 23 bases between the two germline ends. The length of the CDR3 is 17 residues. CDR3 amino acids: CASSVYFPQGTGYEQYF. The CDR3 nucleotides are TGTGCCAGCAGTGTCTACTTTCCACAGGGTACAGGATACGAGCAGTACTTC.